Detailed here is one T cell receptor (beta chain). Its antigen is unknown. This entry is derived from a study of cytomegalovirus exposure and HLA in healthy donors. The wider study: There were about 86 million unique TCRs (from HLA-typed donors) in an early data release. Study-level findings and limits: Fewer N-insertions (relative to the approximately 670-donor mean) were reportedly seen in an Asian-associated ancestry cluster in a later analysis. Analyzed later, most CMV-associated TCR beta chains appeared HLA-restricted. There was a cluster of highly shared sequence variants that was likely a sequencing artifact.

The PCR was carried out with 60 Vbeta primers and 13 Jbeta primers. Profiling relied on immunoSEQ multiplex PCR, and the TCRdb table lists in-frame clones only, not all of them. The sample holds approximately 140,000 clones, 79% seen once. This sequence was found in a man over 45 in good health and CMV-seropositive. Material: PBMCs.

CDR3 bases: TGTGCCAGCAGCTTGTGGTTTCGGGAGACCCAGTACTTC. Translating it yields CASSLWFRETQYF. This chain connects TRBV5-6 to TRBJ2-5, with unresolved D. Germline V gene sequence: CDR1 SGHDT, CDR2 YYEEEE. V dropped 1 base and J dropped 5 bases, with 9 bases sitting between them. There are 13 residues in the CDR3.